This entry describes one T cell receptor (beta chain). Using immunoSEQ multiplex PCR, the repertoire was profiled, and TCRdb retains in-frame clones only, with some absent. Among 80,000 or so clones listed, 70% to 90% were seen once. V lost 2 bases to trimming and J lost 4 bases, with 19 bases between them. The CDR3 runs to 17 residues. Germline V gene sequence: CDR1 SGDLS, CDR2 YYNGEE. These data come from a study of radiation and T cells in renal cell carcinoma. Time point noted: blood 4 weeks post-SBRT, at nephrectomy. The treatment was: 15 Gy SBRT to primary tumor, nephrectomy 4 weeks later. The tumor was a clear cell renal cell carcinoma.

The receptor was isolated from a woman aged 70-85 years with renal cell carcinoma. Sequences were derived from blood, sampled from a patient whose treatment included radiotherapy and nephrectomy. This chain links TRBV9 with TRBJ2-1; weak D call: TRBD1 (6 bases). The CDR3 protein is CASSVDTGKKGYNEQFF. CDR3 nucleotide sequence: TGTGCCAGCAGCGTCGATACAGGGAAGAAGGGGTACAATGAGCAGTTCTTC.